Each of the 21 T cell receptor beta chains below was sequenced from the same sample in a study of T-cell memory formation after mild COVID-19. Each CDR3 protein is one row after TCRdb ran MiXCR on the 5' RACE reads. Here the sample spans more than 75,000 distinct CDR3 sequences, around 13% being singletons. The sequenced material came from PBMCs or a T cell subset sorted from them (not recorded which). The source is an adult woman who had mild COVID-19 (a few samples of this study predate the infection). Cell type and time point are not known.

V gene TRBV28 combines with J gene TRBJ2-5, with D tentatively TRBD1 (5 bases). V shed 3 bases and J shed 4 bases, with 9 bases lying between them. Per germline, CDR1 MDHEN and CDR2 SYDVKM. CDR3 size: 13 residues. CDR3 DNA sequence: TGTGCCAGCAGTTTCAGGGTTTTAGAGACCCAGTACTTC. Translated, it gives CASSFRVLETQYF.

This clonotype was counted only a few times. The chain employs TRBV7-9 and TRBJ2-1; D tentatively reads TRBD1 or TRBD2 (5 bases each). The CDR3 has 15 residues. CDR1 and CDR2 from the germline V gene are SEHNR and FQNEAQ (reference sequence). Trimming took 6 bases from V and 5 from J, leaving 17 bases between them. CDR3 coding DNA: TGTGCCAGCAGTCAACCTGACAGCGGCCACAATGAGCAGTTCTTC. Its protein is CASSQPDSGHNEQFF.

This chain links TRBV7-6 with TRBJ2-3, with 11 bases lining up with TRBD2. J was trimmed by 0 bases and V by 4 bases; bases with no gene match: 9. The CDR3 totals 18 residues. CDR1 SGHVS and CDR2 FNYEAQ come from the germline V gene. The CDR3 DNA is TGTGCCAGCAGCTCCCGGCCTAGCGGGGGGATGAGCACAGATACGCAGTATTTT. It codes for CASSSRPSGGMSTDTQYF.

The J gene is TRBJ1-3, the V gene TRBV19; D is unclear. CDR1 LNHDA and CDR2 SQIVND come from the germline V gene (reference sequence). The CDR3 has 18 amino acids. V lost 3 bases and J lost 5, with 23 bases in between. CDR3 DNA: TGTGCCAGTAGTATTTTGGGTGTAACAGAAATACGCCGAAACACCATATATTTT. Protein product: CASSILGVTEIRRNTIYF.

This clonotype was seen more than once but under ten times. CDR3 amino acids: CASSVGAGSTDTQYF. DNA of the CDR3: TGTGCCAGCAGCGTAGGAGCAGGGAGCACAGATACGCAGTATTTT. V and J are TRBV9 and TRBJ2-3; D possibly corresponds to TRBD1 (5 bases). CDR3 length equals 15 residues. V lost 0 bases and J 0 bases, leaving 8 bases between the germline ends. Per germline, CDR1 SGDLS and CDR2 YYNGEE.

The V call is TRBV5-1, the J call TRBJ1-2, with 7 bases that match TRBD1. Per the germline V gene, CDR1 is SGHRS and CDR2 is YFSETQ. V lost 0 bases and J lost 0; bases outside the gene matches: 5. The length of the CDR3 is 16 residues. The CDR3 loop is CASSLVQGLANYGYTF. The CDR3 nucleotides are TGCGCCAGCAGCTTGGTACAGGGGTTAGCTAACTATGGCTACACCTTC.

The CDR3: CASSWRTSGRETQYF. CDR3 nucleotides: TGTGCCAGCAGCTGGAGGACTAGCGGGAGGGAGACCCAGTACTTC. The chain has TRBV5-6 and TRBJ2-5, with 14 nucleotides matching TRBD2. CDR1 and CDR2 from the germline V gene are SGHDT and YYEEEE. This CDR3 has 15 amino acids. Trimming cost V 3 bases and J 5 bases; bases outside gene matches: 3.

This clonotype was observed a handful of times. The CDR3 is CASSLSTWQGTYEQYF. The CDR3 DNA follows: TGTGCCAGCAGTTTAAGTACGTGGCAGGGTACCTACGAGCAGTACTTC. The chain employs TRBV12-3 or TRBV12-4 and TRBJ2-7; D may be TRBD1 (5 bases). The CDR3 length is 16 residues. The germline V and J ends were trimmed by 2 bases and 2 bases, with 16 bases remaining between them.

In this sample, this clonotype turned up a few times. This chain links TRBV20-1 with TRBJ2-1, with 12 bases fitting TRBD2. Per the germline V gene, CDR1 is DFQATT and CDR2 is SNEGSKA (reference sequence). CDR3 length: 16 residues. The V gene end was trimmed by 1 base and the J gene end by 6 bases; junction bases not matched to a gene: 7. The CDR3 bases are TGCAGTGCTAGAGGACTAGCGGGGGCCGGGGTCAATGAGCAGTTCTTC. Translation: CSARGLAGAGVNEQFF.

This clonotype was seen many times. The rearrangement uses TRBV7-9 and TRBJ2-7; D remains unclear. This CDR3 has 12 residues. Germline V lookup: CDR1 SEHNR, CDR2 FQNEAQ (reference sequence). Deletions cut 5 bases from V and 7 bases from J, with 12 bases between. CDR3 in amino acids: CASSDEWAEQYF. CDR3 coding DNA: TGTGCCAGCAGCGATGAGTGGGCGGAGCAGTACTTC. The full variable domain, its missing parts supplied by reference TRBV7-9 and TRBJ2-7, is DTGVSQNPRHKITKRGQNVTFRCDPISEHNRLYWYRQTLGQGPEFLTYFQNEAQLEKSRLLSDRFSAERPKGSFSTLEIQRTEQGDSAMYLCASSDEWAEQYFGPGTRLTVT.

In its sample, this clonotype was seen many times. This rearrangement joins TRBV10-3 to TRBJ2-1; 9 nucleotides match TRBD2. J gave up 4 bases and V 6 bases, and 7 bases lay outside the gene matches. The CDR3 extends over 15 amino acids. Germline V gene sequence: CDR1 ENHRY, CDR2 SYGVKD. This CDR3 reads CAIRSAGGPYNEQFF. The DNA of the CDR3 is TGTGCCATCAGGTCAGCGGGAGGACCTTACAATGAGCAGTTCTTC.

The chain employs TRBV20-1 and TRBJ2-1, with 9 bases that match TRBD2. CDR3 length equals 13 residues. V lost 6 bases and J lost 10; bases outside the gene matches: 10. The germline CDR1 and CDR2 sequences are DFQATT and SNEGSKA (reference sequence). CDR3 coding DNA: TGCAGTGCCGCTAGCGGGGCCAGCGGGGAGCAGTTCTTC. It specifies CSAASGASGEQFF.

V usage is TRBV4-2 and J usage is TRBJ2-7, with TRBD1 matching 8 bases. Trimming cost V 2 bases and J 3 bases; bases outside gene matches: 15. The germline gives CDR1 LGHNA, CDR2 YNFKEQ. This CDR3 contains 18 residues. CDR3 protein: CASSQHLYGGTGVYEQYF. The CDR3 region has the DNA TGTGCCAGCAGCCAACATCTGTACGGCGGGACAGGTGTCTACGAGCAGTACTTC.

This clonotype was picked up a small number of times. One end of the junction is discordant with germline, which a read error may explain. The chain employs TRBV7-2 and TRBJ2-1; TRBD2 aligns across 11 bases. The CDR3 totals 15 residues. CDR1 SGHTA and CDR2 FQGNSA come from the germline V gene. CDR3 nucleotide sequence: TGTGCCAGCAGCTCTAACCTTCTTTATAGCGGGGGGGCAATCTTC. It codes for CASSSNLLYSGGAIF.

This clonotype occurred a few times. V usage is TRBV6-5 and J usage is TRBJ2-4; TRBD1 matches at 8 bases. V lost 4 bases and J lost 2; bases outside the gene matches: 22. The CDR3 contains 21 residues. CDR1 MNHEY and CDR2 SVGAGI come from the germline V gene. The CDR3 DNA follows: TGTGCCAGCAGTTCCTCACTGCCAACCTCGCGGCAGGGGGCAACCAAAAACATTCAGTACTTC. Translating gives CASSSSLPTSRQGATKNIQYF.

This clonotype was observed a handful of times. CDR3 in DNA: TGTGCCAGCAGCTTGGGGTACACTGAAGCTTTCTTT. Translation: CASSLGYTEAFF. The genes are TRBV5-6 and TRBJ1-1; D unresolved. V lost 0 bases, J lost 3 bases, and 3 bases lay in between. In germline, CDR1 is SGHDT, CDR2 YYEEEE. The CDR3 runs 12 residues.

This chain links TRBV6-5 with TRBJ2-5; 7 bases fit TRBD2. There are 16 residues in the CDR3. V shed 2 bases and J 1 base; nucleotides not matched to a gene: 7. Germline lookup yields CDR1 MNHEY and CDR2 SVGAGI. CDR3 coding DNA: TGTGCCAGCAGTTACAGGGGTAGCGGGCTCCAAGAGACCCAGTACTTC. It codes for CASSYRGSGLQETQYF.

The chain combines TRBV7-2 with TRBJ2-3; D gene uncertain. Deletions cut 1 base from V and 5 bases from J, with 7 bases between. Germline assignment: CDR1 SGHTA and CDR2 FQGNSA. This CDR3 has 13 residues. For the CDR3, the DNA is TGTGCCAGCAGCTTAGAGGGTGTAGATACGCAGTATTTT. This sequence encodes CASSLEGVDTQYF.

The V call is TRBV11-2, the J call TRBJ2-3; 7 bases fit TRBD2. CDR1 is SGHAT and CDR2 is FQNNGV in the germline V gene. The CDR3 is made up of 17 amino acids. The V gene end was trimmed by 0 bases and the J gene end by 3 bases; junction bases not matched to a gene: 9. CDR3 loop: CASSLDLWRERTDTQYF. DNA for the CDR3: TGTGCCAGCAGCTTAGATCTCTGGCGGGAGAGGACAGATACGCAGTATTTT.

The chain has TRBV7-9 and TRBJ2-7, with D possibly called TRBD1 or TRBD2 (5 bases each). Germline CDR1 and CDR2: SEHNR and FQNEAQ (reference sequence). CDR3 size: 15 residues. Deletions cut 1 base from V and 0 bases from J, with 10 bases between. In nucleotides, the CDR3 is TGTGCCAGCAGCTTAGGGGACCTCCTCTCCTACGAGCAGTACTTC. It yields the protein CASSLGDLLSYEQYF.

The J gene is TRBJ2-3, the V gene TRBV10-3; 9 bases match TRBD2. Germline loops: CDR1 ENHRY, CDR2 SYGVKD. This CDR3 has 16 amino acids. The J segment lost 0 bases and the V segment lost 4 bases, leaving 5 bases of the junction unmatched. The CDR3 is CAISGGLALSTDTQYF. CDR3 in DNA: TGTGCCATCAGTGGAGGACTAGCGCTTAGCACAGATACGCAGTATTTT.